The rows below give T cell receptor beta chains drawn from one sample of a study of beta chain features in type 1 diabetes. Here immunoSEQ multiplex PCR was the method, and the copy in TCRdb shows in-frame clones only, minus some. The sample lists 250,000 to 350,000 clones; around an eighth were seen once. Material for sequencing was naive CD4+ T cells from blood. The receptors come from a man aged 25 to 40 with type 1 diabetes. CDR3s include the opening cysteine and the closing phenylalanine or tryptophan. Fields, in order: V gene, J gene, D gene, clone size, CDR3 protein, CDR3 DNA. The D gene is left open where the match is weak. A row's size may be missing; if present it is once, few, many or a size class.

v_gene: TRBV7-2; j_gene: TRBJ2-1; d_gene: NA; abundance: NA; CDR3aa: CASSGSGWADEQFF; CDR3nt: TGTGCCAGCAGCGGGAGCGGATGGGCGGATGAGCAGTTCTTC
v_gene: TRBV18; j_gene: TRBJ1-1; d_gene: TRBD1; abundance: few; CDR3aa: CASSPYETGASTEAFF; CDR3nt: TGTGCCAGCTCACCATATGAAACAGGGGCGAGCACTGAAGCTTTCTTT
v_gene: TRBV2; j_gene: TRBJ1-2; d_gene: NA; abundance: few; CDR3aa: CASSGSRESGYTF; CDR3nt: TGTGCCAGCAGTGGGTCCAGGGAATCTGGCTACACCTTC
v_gene: TRBV7-2; j_gene: TRBJ2-5; d_gene: TRBD2; abundance: few; CDR3aa: CASSLGGGMETQYF; CDR3nt: TGTGCCAGCAGCTTAGGCGGGGGGATGGAGACCCAGTACTTC
v_gene: TRBV5-1; j_gene: TRBJ2-1; d_gene: TRBD2; abundance: NA; CDR3aa: CASSLAAGGDNEQFF; CDR3nt: TGCGCCAGCAGCTTGGCTGCGGGAGGCGACAATGAGCAGTTCTTC
v_gene: TRBV28; j_gene: TRBJ2-1; d_gene: TRBD2; abundance: few; CDR3aa: CASRATSWSGRGSYNEQFF; CDR3nt: TGTGCCAGCAGGGCCACCTCTTGGAGCGGGAGGGGCTCCTACAATGAGCAGTTCTTC
v_gene: TRBV6-1; j_gene: TRBJ1-1; d_gene: NA; abundance: NA; CDR3aa: CASSLQENTEAFF; CDR3nt: TGTGCCAGCAGTCTACAGGAGAACACTGAAGCTTTCTTT
v_gene: TRBV5-1; j_gene: TRBJ2-6; d_gene: NA; abundance: NA; CDR3aa: CASSLTLSGANVLTF; CDR3nt: TGCGCCAGCAGCTTGACTCTCTCTGGGGCCAACGTCCTGACTTTC
v_gene: TRBV9; j_gene: TRBJ2-7; d_gene: NA; abundance: NA; CDR3aa: CASSVDGGSAYEQYF; CDR3nt: TGTGCCAGCAGCGTAGATGGAGGGTCCGCCTACGAGCAGTACTTC
v_gene: TRBV9; j_gene: TRBJ2-1; d_gene: TRBD2; abundance: NA; CDR3aa: CASSVGGAGTSGSGQFF; CDR3nt: TGTGCCAGCAGCGTAGGGGGGGCAGGGACTAGCGGGTCCGGGCAGTTCTTC
v_gene: TRBV29-1; j_gene: TRBJ2-4; d_gene: NA; abundance: many; CDR3aa: CSVRSELAKNIQYF; CDR3nt: TGCAGCGTTCGAAGTGAGCTAGCCAAAAACATTCAGTACTTC
v_gene: TRBV18; j_gene: TRBJ1-1; d_gene: NA; abundance: NA; CDR3aa: CASSPNGGNTEAFF; CDR3nt: TGTGCCAGCTCACCAAACGGGGGGAACACTGAAGCTTTCTTT
v_gene: TRBV28; j_gene: TRBJ2-5; d_gene: NA; abundance: NA; CDR3aa: CASRYRVSETQYF; CDR3nt: TGTGCCAGCAGGTACAGGGTATCGGAGACCCAGTACTTC
v_gene: TRBV7-2; j_gene: TRBJ1-4; d_gene: TRBD1; abundance: NA; CDR3aa: CASSSGQDRPWDEKLFF; CDR3nt: TGTGCCAGCAGCTCGGGACAGGACCGACCATGGGATGAAAAACTGTTTTTT
v_gene: TRBV5-6; j_gene: TRBJ2-1; d_gene: NA; abundance: NA; CDR3aa: CASSLGGYEQFF; CDR3nt: TGTGCCAGCAGCTTGGGAGGCTATGAGCAGTTCTTC
v_gene: TRBV4-3; j_gene: TRBJ1-1; d_gene: NA; abundance: NA; CDR3aa: CASSQDRGNTEAFF; CDR3nt: TGCGCCAGCAGCCAAGATAGAGGGAACACTGAAGCTTTCTTT
v_gene: TRBV6-5; j_gene: TRBJ2-6; d_gene: NA; abundance: NA; CDR3aa: CASSYVSSGANVLTF; CDR3nt: TGTGCCAGCAGTTACGTGAGCTCTGGGGCCAACGTCCTGACTTTC
v_gene: TRBV6-5; j_gene: TRBJ2-7; d_gene: NA; abundance: NA; CDR3aa: CASSPQGTSYEQYF; CDR3nt: TGTGCCAGCAGTCCACAGGGCACCTCCTACGAGCAGTACTTC
v_gene: TRBV27; j_gene: TRBJ1-1; d_gene: NA; abundance: NA; CDR3aa: CASSQNGGGTEAFF; CDR3nt: TGTGCCAGCAGTCAAAACGGCGGGGGCACTGAAGCTTTCTTT
v_gene: TRBV30; j_gene: TRBJ2-3; d_gene: TRBD2; abundance: few; CDR3aa: CAWSVFLAADTQYF; CDR3nt: TGTGCCTGGAGTGTATTCCTAGCGGCCGATACGCAGTATTTT
v_gene: TRBV18; j_gene: TRBJ2-2; d_gene: TRBD2; abundance: few; CDR3aa: CASSPWEGAGELFF; CDR3nt: TGTGCCAGCTCACCGTGGGAGGGCGCCGGGGAGCTGTTTTTT
v_gene: TRBV5-1; j_gene: TRBJ2-3; d_gene: TRBD2; abundance: NA; CDR3aa: CASSFSPAGGSDTQYF; CDR3nt: TGCGCCAGCAGCTTTTCTCCAGCGGGAGGATCAGATACGCAGTATTTT
v_gene: TRBV7-9; j_gene: TRBJ1-1; d_gene: TRBD1; abundance: few; CDR3aa: CASSLGDRQNTEAFF; CDR3nt: TGTGCCAGCAGCTTGGGGGACAGGCAGAACACTGAAGCTTTCTTT
v_gene: TRBV7-9; j_gene: TRBJ2-7; d_gene: TRBD2; abundance: NA; CDR3aa: CASSLRTSGFYEQYF; CDR3nt: TGTGCCAGCAGCTTAAGGACTAGCGGTTTTTACGAGCAGTACTTC
v_gene: TRBV28; j_gene: TRBJ2-1; d_gene: TRBD2; abundance: NA; CDR3aa: CASIEGTSSEEQFF; CDR3nt: TGTGCCAGCATCGAGGGGACTAGCAGTGAAGAGCAGTTCTTC
v_gene: TRBV28; j_gene: TRBJ2-1; d_gene: TRBD2; abundance: NA; CDR3aa: CASTTGTRFTPGVF; CDR3nt: TGTGCCAGCACCACCGGGACTAGATTTACCCCTGGGGTCTTC